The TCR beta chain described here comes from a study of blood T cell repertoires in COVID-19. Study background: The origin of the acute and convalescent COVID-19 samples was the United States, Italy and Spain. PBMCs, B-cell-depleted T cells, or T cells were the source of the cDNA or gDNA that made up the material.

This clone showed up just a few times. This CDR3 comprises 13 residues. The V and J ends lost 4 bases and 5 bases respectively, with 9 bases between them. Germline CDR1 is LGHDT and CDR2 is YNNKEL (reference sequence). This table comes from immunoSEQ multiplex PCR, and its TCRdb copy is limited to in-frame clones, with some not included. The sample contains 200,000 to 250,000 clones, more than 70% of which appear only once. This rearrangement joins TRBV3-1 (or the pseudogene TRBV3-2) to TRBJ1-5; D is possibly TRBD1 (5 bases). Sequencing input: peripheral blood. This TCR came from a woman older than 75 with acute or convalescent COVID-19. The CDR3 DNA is TGTGCCAGCAGCCCCGGAGGGGATCAGCCCCAGCATTTT. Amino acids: CASSPGGDQPQHF.